The clone carrying this T cell receptor (beta chain) has a count of ten or more. Antigen: not known. The data were taken from a study of regulatory T cells in long-lasting Graves disease. Turning to the study itself: Antithyroid drugs had been given to newly diagnosed Graves' patients for under 3 months. Findings and caveats of the study: Newly diagnosed Graves' patients had higher TCR diversity than persistent ones.

Described time point: newly diagnosed GD, antithyroid drugs for less than 3 months. PBMC-extracted RNA yielded the TCR library. Library construction for TCR beta used iRepertoire HTBI primers and Arm-PCR of CDR3 regions. TCRdb re-called the multiplex PCR reads with MiXCR, one entry per CDR3 protein. Of 200,000 to 250,000 distinct CDR3 sequences listed, 20% were seen once; the top ten hold 11% to 15%. The material sequenced was peripheral blood mononuclear cells (PBMCs), taken at new diagnosis, from a patient treated with antithyroid drugs. This receptor was obtained from a female donor with Graves disease.

The chain's CDR3 is CASSSSTDSSSYNEQFF. CDR3 in DNA: TGTGCCAGCAGCTCTTCCACGGACAGCAGCTCCTACAATGAGCAGTTCTTC. This chain joins TRBV5-8 and TRBJ2-1, with D perhaps matching TRBD1 (6 bases). Germline V gene lookup returns CDR1 SGHTS and CDR2 YDEGEE. Trimming removed 3 bases from V and 0 bases from J, with 16 bases in between. The CDR3 spans 17 residues.